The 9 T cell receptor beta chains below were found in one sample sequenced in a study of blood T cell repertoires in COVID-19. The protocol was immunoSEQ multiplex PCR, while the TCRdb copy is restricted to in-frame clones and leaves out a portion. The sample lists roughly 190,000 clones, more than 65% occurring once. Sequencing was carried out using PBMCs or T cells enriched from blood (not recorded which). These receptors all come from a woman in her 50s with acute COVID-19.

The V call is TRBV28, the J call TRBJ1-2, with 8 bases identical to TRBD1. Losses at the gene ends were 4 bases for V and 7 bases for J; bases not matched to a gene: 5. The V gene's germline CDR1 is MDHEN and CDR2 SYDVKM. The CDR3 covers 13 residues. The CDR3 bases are TGTGCCAGCAGTTCAGGACAGGGCGGTGGCTACACCTTC. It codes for CASSSGQGGGYTF.

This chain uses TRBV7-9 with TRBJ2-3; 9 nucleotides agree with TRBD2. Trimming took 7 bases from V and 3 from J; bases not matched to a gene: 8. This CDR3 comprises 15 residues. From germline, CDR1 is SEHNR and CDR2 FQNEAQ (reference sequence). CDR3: CASTVGSGGTDTQYF. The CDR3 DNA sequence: TGTGCCAGCACCGTGGGTAGCGGGGGTACAGATACGCAGTATTTT. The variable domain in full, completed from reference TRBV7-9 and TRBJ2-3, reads DTGVSQNPRHKITKRGQNVTFRCDPISEHNRLYWYRQTLGQGPEFLTYFQNEAQLEKSRLLSDRFSAERPKGSFSTLEIQRTEQGDSAMYLCASTVGSGGTDTQYFGPGTRLTVL.

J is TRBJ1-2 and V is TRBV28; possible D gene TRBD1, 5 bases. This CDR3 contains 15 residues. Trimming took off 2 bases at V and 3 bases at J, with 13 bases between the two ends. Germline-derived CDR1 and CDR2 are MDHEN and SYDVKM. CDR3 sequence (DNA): TGTGCCAGCAGTTTACGTACGGGAGGGGACTATGGCTACACCTTC. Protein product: CASSLRTGGDYGYTF.

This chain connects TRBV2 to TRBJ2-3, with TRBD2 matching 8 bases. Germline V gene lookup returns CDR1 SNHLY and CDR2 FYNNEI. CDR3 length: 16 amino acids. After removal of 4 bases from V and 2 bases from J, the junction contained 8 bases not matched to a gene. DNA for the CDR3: TGTGCCAGCAGTGGGGTTGCGGGGGGCTTCACAGATACGCAGTATTTT. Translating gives CASSGVAGGFTDTQYF. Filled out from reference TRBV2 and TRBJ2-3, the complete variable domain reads EPEVTQTPSHQVTQMGQEVILRCVPISNHLYFYWYRQILGQKVEFLVSFYNNEISEKSEIFDDQFSVERPDGSNFTLKIRSTKLEDSAMYFCASSGVAGGFTDTQYFGPGTRLTVL.

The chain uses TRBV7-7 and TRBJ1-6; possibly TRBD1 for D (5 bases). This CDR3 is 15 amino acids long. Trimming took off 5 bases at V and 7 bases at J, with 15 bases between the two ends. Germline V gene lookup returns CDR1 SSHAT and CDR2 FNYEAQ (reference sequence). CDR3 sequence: CASSPGGRANSPLHF. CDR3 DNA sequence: TGTGCCAGCAGCCCGGGGGGACGGGCGAATTCACCCCTCCACTTT.

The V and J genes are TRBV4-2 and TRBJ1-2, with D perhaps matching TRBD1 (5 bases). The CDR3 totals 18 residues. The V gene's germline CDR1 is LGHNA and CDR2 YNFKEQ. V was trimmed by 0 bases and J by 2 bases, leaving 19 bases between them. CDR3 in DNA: TGTGCCAGCAGCCAAGACCCCCGGGGACTAATAGGGAACTATGGCTACACCTTC. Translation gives CASSQDPRGLIGNYGYTF.

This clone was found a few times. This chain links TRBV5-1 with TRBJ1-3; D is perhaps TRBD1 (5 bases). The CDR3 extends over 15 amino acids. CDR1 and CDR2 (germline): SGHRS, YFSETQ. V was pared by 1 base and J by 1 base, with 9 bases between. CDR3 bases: TGCGCCAGCAGCTTGAACGGGGGGTCTGGAAACACCATATATTTT. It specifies CASSLNGGSGNTIYF.

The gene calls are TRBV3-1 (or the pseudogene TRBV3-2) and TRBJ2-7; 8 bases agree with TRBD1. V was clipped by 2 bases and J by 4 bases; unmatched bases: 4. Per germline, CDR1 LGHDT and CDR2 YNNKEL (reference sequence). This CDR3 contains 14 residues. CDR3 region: CASSQQGAPYEQYV. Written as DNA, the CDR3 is TGTGCCAGCAGCCAACAGGGGGCCCCGTACGAGCAGTACGTC.

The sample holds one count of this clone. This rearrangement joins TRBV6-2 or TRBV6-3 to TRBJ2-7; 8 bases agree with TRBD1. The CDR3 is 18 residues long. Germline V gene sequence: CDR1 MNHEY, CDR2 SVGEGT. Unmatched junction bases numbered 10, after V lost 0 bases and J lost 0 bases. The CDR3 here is CASSYSTLTGASSYEQYV. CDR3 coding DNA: TGTGCCAGCAGTTACTCGACTTTGACAGGGGCATCCTCCTACGAGCAGTACGTC.